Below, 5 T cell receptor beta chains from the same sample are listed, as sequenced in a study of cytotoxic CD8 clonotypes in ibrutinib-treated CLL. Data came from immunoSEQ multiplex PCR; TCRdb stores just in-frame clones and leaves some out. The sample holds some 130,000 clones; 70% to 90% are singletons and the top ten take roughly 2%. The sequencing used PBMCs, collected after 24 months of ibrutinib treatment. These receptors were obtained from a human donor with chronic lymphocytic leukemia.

CDR3 coding DNA: TGTGCCAGCAGACAGGGATCCCAAACCTATGGCTACACCTTC. Translation: CASRQGSQTYGYTF. The chain links TRBV19 to TRBJ1-2, with 7 bases matching TRBD1. J gave up 4 bases and V 9 bases, and 11 bases lay outside the gene matches. CDR1 and CDR2 from the germline V gene are LNHDA and SQIVND (reference sequence). The CDR3 runs to 14 residues.

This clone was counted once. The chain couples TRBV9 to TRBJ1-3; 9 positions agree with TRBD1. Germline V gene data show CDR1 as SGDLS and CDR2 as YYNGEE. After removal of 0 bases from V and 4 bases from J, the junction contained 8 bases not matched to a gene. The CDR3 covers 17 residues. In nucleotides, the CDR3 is TGTGCCAGCAGCGTAGAGGGACAGGGCAGGGTCGGAAACACCATATATTTT. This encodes CASSVEGQGRVGNTIYF.

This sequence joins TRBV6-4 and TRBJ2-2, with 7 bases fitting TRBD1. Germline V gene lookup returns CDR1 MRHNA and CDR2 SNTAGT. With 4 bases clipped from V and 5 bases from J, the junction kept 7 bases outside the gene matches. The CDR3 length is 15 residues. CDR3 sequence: CASSAGTAITGELFF. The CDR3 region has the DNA TGTGCCAGCAGTGCAGGGACAGCAATTACCGGGGAGCTGTTTTTT.

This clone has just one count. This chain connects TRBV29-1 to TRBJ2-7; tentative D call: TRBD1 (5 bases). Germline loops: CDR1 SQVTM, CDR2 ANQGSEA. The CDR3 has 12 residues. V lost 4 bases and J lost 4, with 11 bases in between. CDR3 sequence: CSVGDGAYEQYF. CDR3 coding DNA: TGCAGCGTTGGGGATGGGGCATACGAGCAGTACTTC.

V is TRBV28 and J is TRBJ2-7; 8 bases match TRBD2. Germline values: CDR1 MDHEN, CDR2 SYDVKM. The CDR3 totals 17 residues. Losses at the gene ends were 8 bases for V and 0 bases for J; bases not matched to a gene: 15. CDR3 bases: TGTGCCAGCGTTGTCGGGGGTGCGGGAGGCGACTCCTACGAGCAGTACTTC. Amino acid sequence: CASVVGGAGGDSYEQYF.